The clone carrying this TCR beta chain was recorded a few times. Its antigen is not known. The germline V gene has CDR1 LGHNA and CDR2 YSLEER. V was cut by 2 bases and J by 2 bases, with 7 bases left in between. The CDR3 loop spans 13 amino acids. The data derive from a study of cytomegalovirus exposure and HLA in healthy donors. Overall study context: Within an early data release were about 85 million unique TCRs drawn from HLA-typed donors. Findings of the study overall: Likely technical artifact: a cluster of highly shared sequence variants. In vitro testing confirmed a few CMV-associated chains as specific for CMV antigens. Immune exposure was documented only through CMV serostatus.

The PCR ran on 60 Vbeta and 13 Jbeta primers. TCRdb keeps only in-frame clones here, not all; method: immunoSEQ multiplex PCR. Here the sample spans roughly 88,000 clones, roughly 71% being singletons. This clonotype was sampled from a man aged 45-60 years in good health and CMV-seronegative. The chain combines TRBV4-3 with TRBJ2-7, with D perhaps matching TRBD1 (6 bases). The sample consisted of PBMCs. CDR3 loop: CASSQRTAYEQYF. CDR3 nucleotide sequence: TGCGCCAGCAGCCAACGGACAGCCTACGAGCAGTACTTC.